This T cell receptor (beta chain) was identified in a study of T-cell memory formation after mild COVID-19. Overall study results and limits: Memory sampled before infection contained some responding clones, suggesting cross-reactive memory joined. Among contracting clones, CD4+ were mainly CM/EM and CD8+ enriched in EMRA. Whether second-wave clones peaking at day 37 were SARS-CoV-2 specific went unconfirmed. Clones shrinking from day 15 to 85 showed even CD4/CD8 mixes; later expanders tilted CD4+.

Germline-derived CDR1 and CDR2 are SGHAT and FQNNGV. This CDR3 is 17 amino acids long. Trimming cost V 5 bases and J 4 bases; bases outside gene matches: 11. This clonotype came up a few times. Its antigen is currently unknown. TCRdb re-derived calls from the 5' RACE reads in MiXCR, one entry per CDR3 protein. Of hundreds of thousands of distinct CDR3 sequences listed, 8% to 10% are singletons. The sequence derives from a man younger than 35 who had mild COVID-19 (a few samples of this study predate the infection). Cell type and time point are not known. The sequenced sample consisted of PBMCs or a T cell subset sorted from them (not recorded which). The chain employs TRBV11-2 and TRBJ2-3, with 11 positions matching TRBD2. Written as DNA, the CDR3 is TGTGCCAGCAGCCAAGGAGGGCTAGCGGGGGGATCAGATACGCAGTATTTT. The encoded protein is CASSQGGLAGGSDTQYF.